A single sample gave rise to the 17 T cell receptor beta chains below, sequenced in a study of T cells in Graves' hyperthyroidism and ophthalmopathy. TCR beta CDR3 region amplification was performed from RNA transcripts. With the HTBI primer set, the TCR CDR3 went through a first round of RT-PCR. MiXCR, run by TCRdb on the multiplex PCR reads, gives a single entry per CDR3 protein. The sample shows 650,000 to 700,000 distinct CDR3 sequences, roughly 17% of them seen only once. The specimen was blood. The receptors stem from a man aged 45-65 years with Graves' hyperthyroidism.

The rearrangement links TRBV29-1 to TRBJ2-7, with 7 bases lining up with TRBD1. The CDR3 runs 12 residues. J gave up 6 bases and V 4 bases, and 6 bases lay outside the gene matches. Germline values: CDR1 SQVTM, CDR2 ANQGSEA. CDR3 region: CSVATGVAEQYF. DNA for the CDR3: TGCAGCGTTGCAACAGGGGTTGCCGAGCAGTACTTC.

V is TRBV4-2 and J is TRBJ2-2, with 10 bases that match TRBD1. The CDR3 is made up of 18 amino acids. Germline V gene sequence: CDR1 LGHNA, CDR2 YNFKEQ. The trim removed 2 bases at V and 3 bases at J, leaving 9 bases unmatched. DNA of the CDR3: TGTGCCAGCAGCCAAAAGGGACAGGGGTATCCGGACACCGGGGAGCTGTTTTTT. Residues: CASSQKGQGYPDTGELFF.

The rearrangement uses TRBV20-1 and TRBJ2-4, with a weak D call TRBD2 (6 bases). Germline V gives CDR1 DFQATT, CDR2 SNEGSKA (reference sequence). Trimming removed 5 bases at V and 8 bases at J, with 19 bases between. The CDR3 is 14 amino acids. Here the CDR3 reads CSAPQMTGEDIQYF. The CDR3 DNA sequence: TGCAGTGCTCCGCAAATGACGGGAGAGGACATTCAGTACTTC.

This clonotype appeared many times. V usage is TRBV24-1 and J usage is TRBJ2-1, with 8 bases aligning to TRBD2. CDR1 KGHDR and CDR2 SFDVKD come from the germline V gene. With 8 bases clipped from V and 8 bases from J, the junction kept 10 bases outside the gene matches. CDR3 length: 14 residues. This CDR3 reads CATNGGAGMDEQFF. CDR3 nucleotide sequence: TGTGCCACCAACGGGGGGGCAGGGATGGATGAGCAGTTCTTC.

CDR3 coding DNA: TGTGCCATCAGTGACTCATATGGACAGCTGAACACTGAAGCTTTCTTT. Its translation: CAISDSYGQLNTEAFF. The V gene is TRBV10-3, the J gene TRBJ1-1, with a weak D call TRBD1 (6 bases). V dropped 3 bases and J dropped 0 bases, with 14 bases sitting between them. The CDR3 consists of 16 residues. The germline V gene encodes CDR1 ENHRY and CDR2 SYGVKD.

This chain uses TRBV12-3 or TRBV12-4 with TRBJ2-5; 10 positions match TRBD2. The trim removed 5 bases at V and 3 bases at J, leaving 3 bases unmatched. The CDR3 sequence is 14 residues long. In nucleotides, the CDR3 is TGTGCCAGCAGTACTAGCGGGAAGAAAGAGACCCAGTACTTC. Translating it yields CASSTSGKKETQYF.

The chain is built from TRBV2 and TRBJ2-2; TRBD2 is a possible D gene (6 bases). The CDR3 covers 15 residues. Per germline, CDR1 SNHLY and CDR2 FYNNEI. Deletions cut 5 bases from V and 9 bases from J, with 19 bases between. CDR3 loop: CASSSGRGENWELFF. The CDR3 region has the DNA TGTGCCAGCAGTTCCGGGAGAGGGGAGAACTGGGAGCTGTTTTTT.

Many counts were recorded for this clonotype. The chain recombines TRBV30 with TRBJ2-1; 9 positions match TRBD2. Germline loops: CDR1 GTSNPN, CDR2 SVGIG (reference sequence). The length of the CDR3 is 14 residues. J was trimmed by 3 bases and V by 5 bases; bases with no gene match: 5. CDR3 DNA: TGTGCCTGGGTTCAGCGGGAGGTCTACAATGAGCAGTTCTTC. This sequence encodes CAWVQREVYNEQFF.

J is TRBJ2-2 and V is TRBV10-3; 13 nucleotides agree with TRBD2. This CDR3 spans 16 amino acids. V shed 5 bases, J shed 2 bases, and the junction held 2 bases outside the gene matches. Looked up from germline, CDR1 is ENHRY and CDR2 is SYGVKD. The CDR3 loop reads CAISRTSGSNTGELFF. The CDR3 coding sequence is TGTGCCATCAGTCGGACTAGCGGGAGCAACACCGGGGAGCTGTTTTTT.

The sample holds many counts of this clonotype. The chain is built from TRBV15 and TRBJ2-1; perhaps TRBD2 as D (6 bases). Trimming removed 3 bases at V and 5 bases at J, with 20 bases between. The length of the CDR3 is 17 residues. The germline CDR1 and CDR2 sequences are LNHNV and YYDKDF (reference sequence). The CDR3 region is CATSRGVRRTGDNEQFF. For the CDR3, the DNA is TGTGCCACCAGCAGGGGCGTTCGAAGGACGGGGGACAATGAGCAGTTCTTC.

This clonotype has only a few counts. This may come from a read error, since a much larger clone is one base off. The V gene is TRBV2, the J gene TRBJ2-5; D is perhaps TRBD1 or TRBD2 (6 bases each). The CDR3 length is 15 residues. CDR1 and CDR2 from the germline V gene are SNHLY and FYNNEI. Between the trimmed V and J ends, which lost 2 bases and 5 bases, there was a span of 15 bases. CDR3 DNA sequence: TGTGCCAGCAGTGAAACGGGGGCCCTGGTGGAGACCCAGTACTTC. It translates to CASSETGALVETQYF.

The chain has TRBV4-1 and TRBJ2-1; TRBD2 might be the D (7 bases). The CDR3 is 14 residues long. The germline gives CDR1 MGHRA, CDR2 YSYEKL. Trimming cost V 0 bases and J 6 bases, with 9 bases left between them. In DNA form, the CDR3 reads TGCGCCAGCAGCCAAGAGGCGGGGGCCAATGAGCAGTTCTTC. It specifies CASSQEAGANEQFF.

The chain combines TRBV7-2 with TRBJ2-5; maybe TRBD1 (5 bases). V lost 5 bases to trimming and J lost 1 base, with 14 bases between them. The CDR3 is made up of 15 amino acids. Germline assignment: CDR1 SGHTA and CDR2 FQGNSA. This CDR3 is CASSRQYTLQETQYF. DNA for the CDR3: TGTGCCAGCAGCCGACAGTACACCCTCCAAGAGACCCAGTACTTC.

This clonotype was picked up a small number of times. The rearrangement links TRBV5-5 to TRBJ2-1; D uncertain. With 0 bases removed from V and 6 bases from J, the gap between germline ends came to 13 bases. The CDR3 has 15 residues. Per the germline V gene, CDR1 is SGHKS and CDR2 is YYEKEE (reference sequence). CDR3 nucleotides: TGTGCCAGCAGCTTGGTATACGGGTACGGCAATGAGCAGTTCTTC. Its translation: CASSLVYGYGNEQFF.

Regarding this clonotype: It may be a read error: a sequence one base away is much more abundant. This chain uses TRBV6-5 with TRBJ1-5; D is uncertain. Germline-derived CDR1 and CDR2 are MNHEY and SVGAGI. V was cut by 0 bases and J by 7 bases, with 16 bases left in between. CDR3 length: 16 residues. CDR3 sequence (DNA): TGTGCCAGCAGTTACTCGGACCCATCCTTCAAGCAGCCCCAGCATTTT. This gives the protein CASSYSDPSFKQPQHF.

This chain links TRBV6-1 with TRBJ2-1, with D possibly TRBD2 on 5 matching bases. The CDR3 runs 14 residues. Germline CDR1 reads MNHNS; CDR2 reads SASEGT. The V end lost 7 bases, the J end lost 7 bases, and 17 bases lay between the germline ends. CDR3 in amino acids: CASTAGNLGNEQFF. CDR3 nucleotide sequence: TGTGCCAGCACAGCCGGGAACCTTGGGAATGAGCAGTTCTTC.

Ten or more counts support this clonotype. The gene calls are TRBV6-2 or TRBV6-3 and TRBJ1-6; D unresolved. Germline CDR1 reads MNHEY; CDR2 reads SVGEGT. V lost 7 bases and J lost 5, with 15 bases in between. The CDR3 totals 15 residues. The CDR3 DNA follows: TGTGCCAGCACCGACTCGGGAGTCAATAATTCACCCCTCCACTTT. Amino acid sequence: CASTDSGVNNSPLHF.